The present T cell receptor beta chain was sequenced within a study of PD-1 blockade in mismatch repair-deficient tumors (dated by TCRdb to 2016 to 2017). About the full investigation: Between late 2013 and 2016, 90 or so consecutive patients with some twelve mismatch repair-deficient cancer types, all previously treated and progressing, were enrolled in the trial. Tumor-associated T cell clones were tracked in the peripheral blood of patients responding to PD-1 blockade by deep sequencing of TCR CDR3 regions. Results and caveats for the whole study, not just this receptor: After pembrolizumab, tumor-resident clones, which were often undetectable in blood before treatment, expanded rapidly and then contracted, generally ahead of radiologic responses.

Libraries were built with the immunoSEQ multiplex PCR assay. Not all clones reach the TCRdb copy of this immuneACCESS table, which keeps in-frame sequences only. Checked studies attribute under half of the gap to unresolved V genes and leave the rest unexplained. The sample profile shows 50,000 or so clones; around 85% of them were found once. 7% to 8.5% of the sample lies in the top ten. As concerns this clone: What antigen it recognizes has not been identified. No much larger clone exists at a distance of one base, and base qualities are not known.

The germline V gene specifies SGHVS as CDR1 and FNYEAQ as CDR2. From the cysteine up to the phenylalanine, the CDR3 has a length of 15 residues. Only CDR3 DNA is held: 45 bases, read in frame from base 1. Mismatch repair deficiency in every enrolled patient was established by polymerase chain reaction or immunohistochemistry. TCR sequencing was performed for three patients who responded to pembrolizumab therapy. The phase II trial prospectively tested pembrolizumab PD-1 blockade in advanced mismatch repair-deficient cancers regardless of tissue of origin. Peripheral blood T cell samples were collected serially, before PD-1 blockade began and at several time points afterward. The timing of each blood sample was reported as weeks after the first dose of pembrolizumab.

The chain links TRBV7-6 with TRBJ2-1, and TRBD2 matches 8 of the central bases. The sequence was obtained from an adult with mismatch repair-deficient cancer. This specimen consisted of peripheral blood, obtained 20 weeks after starting pembrolizumab. The nucleotide sequence reads as follows: TGTGCTCTGCCCAATAGCGGGAACTCCTACAATGAGCAGTTCTTC. Translation gives CALPNSGNSYNEQFF. Where the CDR3 stops, the reference TRBV7-6 and TRBJ2-1 genes take over; the full variable domain is GAGVSQSPRYKVTKRGQDVALRCDPISGHVSLYWYRQALGQGPEFLTYFNYEAQQDKSGLPNDRFSAERPEGSISTLTIQRTEQRDSAMYRCALPNSGNSYNEQFFGPGTRLTVL.